This T cell receptor (beta chain) is from a study of cytomegalovirus exposure and HLA in healthy donors. PCR amplification relied on 60 Vbeta primers (plus 13 Jbeta primers). Assay: immunoSEQ multiplex PCR; the TCRdb copy retains only in-frame clones and omits some. Among approximately 160,000 clones listed, roughly four fifths were seen once. The trim removed 2 bases at V and 3 bases at J, leaving 5 bases unmatched. There are 16 residues in the CDR3. Germline V lookup: CDR1 SGHTA, CDR2 FQGNSA. This clone was picked up a small number of times. This receptor was taken from a man younger than 35 in good health and CMV-seronegative. The chain recombines TRBV7-2 with TRBJ2-7; 12 nucleotides line up with TRBD2. Sequenced: PBMCs. In DNA form, the CDR3 reads TGTGCCAGCAGCTTATCGCTAGCGGGAGGGGTCTACGAGCAGTACTTC. The encoded protein is CASSLSLAGGVYEQYF.